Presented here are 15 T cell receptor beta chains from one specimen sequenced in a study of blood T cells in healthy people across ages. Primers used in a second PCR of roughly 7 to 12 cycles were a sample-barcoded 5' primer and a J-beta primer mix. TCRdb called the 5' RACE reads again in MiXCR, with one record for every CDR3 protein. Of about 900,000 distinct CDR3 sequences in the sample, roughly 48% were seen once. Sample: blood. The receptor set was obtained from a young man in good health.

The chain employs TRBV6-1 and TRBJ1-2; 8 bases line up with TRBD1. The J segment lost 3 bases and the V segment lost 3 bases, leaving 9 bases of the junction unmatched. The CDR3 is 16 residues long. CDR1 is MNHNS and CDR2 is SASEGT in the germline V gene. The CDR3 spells CASSDAFSGGDYGYTF. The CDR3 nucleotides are TGTGCCAGCAGTGACGCTTTCTCAGGGGGCGACTATGGCTACACCTTC.

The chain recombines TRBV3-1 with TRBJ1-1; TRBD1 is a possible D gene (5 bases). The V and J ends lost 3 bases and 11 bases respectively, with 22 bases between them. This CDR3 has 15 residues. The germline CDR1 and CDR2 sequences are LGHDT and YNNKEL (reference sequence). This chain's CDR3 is CASSQESVGTREAFF. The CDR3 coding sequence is TGTGCCAGCAGCCAGGAATCAGTCGGGACTCGTGAGGCTTTCTTT.

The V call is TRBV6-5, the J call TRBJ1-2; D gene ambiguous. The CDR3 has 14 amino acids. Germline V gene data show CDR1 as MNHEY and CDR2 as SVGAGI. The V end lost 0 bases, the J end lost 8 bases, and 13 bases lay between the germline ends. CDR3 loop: CASSYSGRGRGYTF. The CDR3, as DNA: TGTGCCAGCAGTTACTCGGGCCGGGGTAGAGGCTACACCTTC.

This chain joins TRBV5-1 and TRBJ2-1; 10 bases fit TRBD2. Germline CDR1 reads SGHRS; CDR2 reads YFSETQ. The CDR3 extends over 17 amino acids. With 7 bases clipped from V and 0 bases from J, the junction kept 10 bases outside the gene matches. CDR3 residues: CASRTSGALSSYNEQFF. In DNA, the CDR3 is TGCGCCAGCCGAACTAGCGGGGCCTTGAGCTCCTACAATGAGCAGTTCTTC.

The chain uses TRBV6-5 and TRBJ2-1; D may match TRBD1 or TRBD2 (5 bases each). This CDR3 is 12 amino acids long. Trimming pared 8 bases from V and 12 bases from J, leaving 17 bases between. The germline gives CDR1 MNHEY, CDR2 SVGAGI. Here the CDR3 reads CASGGTAWGQFF. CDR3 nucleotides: TGTGCCAGCGGTGGGACGGCGTGGGGGCAGTTCTTC.

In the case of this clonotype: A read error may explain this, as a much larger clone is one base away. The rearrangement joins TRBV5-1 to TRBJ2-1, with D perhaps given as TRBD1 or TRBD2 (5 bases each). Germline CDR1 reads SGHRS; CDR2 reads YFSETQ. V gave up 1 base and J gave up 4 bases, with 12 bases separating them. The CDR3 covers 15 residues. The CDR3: CASSLRSGRYNEQFF. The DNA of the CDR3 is TGCGCCAGCAGCTTGAGGTCAGGGAGATACAATGAGCAGTTCTTC.

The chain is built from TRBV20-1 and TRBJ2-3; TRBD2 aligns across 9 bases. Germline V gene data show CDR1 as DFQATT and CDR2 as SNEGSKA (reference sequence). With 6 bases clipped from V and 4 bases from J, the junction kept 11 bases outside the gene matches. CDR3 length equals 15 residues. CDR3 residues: CSAWRGGYYADTQYF. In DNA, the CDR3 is TGCAGTGCGTGGCGGGGGGGGTACTATGCAGATACGCAGTATTTT.

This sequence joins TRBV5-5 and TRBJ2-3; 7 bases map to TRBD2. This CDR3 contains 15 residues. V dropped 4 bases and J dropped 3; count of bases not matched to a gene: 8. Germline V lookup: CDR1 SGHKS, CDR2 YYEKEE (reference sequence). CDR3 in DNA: TGTGCCAGCAGCCCAGGATTACTAGCGACAGATACGCAGTATTTT. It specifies CASSPGLLATDTQYF.

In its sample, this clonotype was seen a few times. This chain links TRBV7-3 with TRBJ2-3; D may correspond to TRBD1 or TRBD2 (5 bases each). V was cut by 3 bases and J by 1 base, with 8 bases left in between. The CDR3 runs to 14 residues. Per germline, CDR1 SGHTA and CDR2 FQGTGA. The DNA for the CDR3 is TGTGCCAGCAGCTTTATGGGGGGCACAGATACGCAGTATTTT. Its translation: CASSFMGGTDTQYF.

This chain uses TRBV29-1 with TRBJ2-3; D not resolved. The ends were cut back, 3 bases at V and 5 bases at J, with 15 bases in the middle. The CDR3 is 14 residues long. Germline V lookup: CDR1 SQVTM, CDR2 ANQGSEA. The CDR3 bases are TGCAGCGTTGAGGGGTTCCTAATAGAAGATACGCAGTATTTT. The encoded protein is CSVEGFLIEDTQYF.

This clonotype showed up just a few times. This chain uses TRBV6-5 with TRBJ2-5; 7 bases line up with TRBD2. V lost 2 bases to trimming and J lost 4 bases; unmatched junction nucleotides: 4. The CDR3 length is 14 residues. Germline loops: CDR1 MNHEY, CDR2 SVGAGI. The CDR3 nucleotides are TGTGCCAGCAGTTACCGGGGAGGGACAGAGACCCAGTACTTC. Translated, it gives CASSYRGGTETQYF.

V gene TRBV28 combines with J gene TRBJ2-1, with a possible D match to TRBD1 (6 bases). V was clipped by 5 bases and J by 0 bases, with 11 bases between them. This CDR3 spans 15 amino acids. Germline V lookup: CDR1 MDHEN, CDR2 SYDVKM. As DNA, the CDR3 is TGTGCCAGCAGTAAAGGGGGAAGCTCCTACAATGAGCAGTTCTTC. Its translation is CASSKGGSSYNEQFF.

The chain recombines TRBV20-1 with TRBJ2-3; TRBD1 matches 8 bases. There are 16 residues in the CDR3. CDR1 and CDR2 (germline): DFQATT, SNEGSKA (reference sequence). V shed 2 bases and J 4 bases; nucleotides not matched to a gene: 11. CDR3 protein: CSARRSRTGYADTQYF. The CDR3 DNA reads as TGCAGTGCTAGACGAAGTAGGACAGGGTATGCAGATACGCAGTATTTT.

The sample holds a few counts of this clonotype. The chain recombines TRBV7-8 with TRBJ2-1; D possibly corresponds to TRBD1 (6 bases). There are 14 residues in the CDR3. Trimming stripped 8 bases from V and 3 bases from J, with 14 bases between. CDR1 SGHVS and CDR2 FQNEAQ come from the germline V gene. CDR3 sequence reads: CASQRRGLYNEQFF. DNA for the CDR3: TGTGCCAGCCAGCGCAGGGGCCTCTACAATGAGCAGTTCTTC.

Here the CDR3 reads CASSVVSASGGEQYF. The CDR3 DNA sequence: TGTGCCAGCAGCGTAGTAAGTGCTAGCGGGGGCGAGCAGTACTTC. The rearrangement links TRBV9 to TRBJ2-5, with TRBD2 matching over 10 bases. The J call may not be correct, given that the DNA end is closer to TRBJ2-7. Germline CDR1 SGDLS, CDR2 YYNGEE. This CDR3 has 15 residues.